A single sample gave rise to the 16 T cell receptor beta chains below, sequenced in a study of blood T cells in healthy people across ages (dated by TCRdb to 2014 to 2015). Libraries were prepared through 5' RACE. The reads were generated on an Illumina HiSeq 2500. A second PCR of roughly 7 to 11 cycles was performed with a sample-barcoded 5' primer and a J-beta primer mix. Using fastp trimming at Q25 and MiXCR clonotype assembly, TCRdb reanalyzed the public sequencing data and kept in-frame beta chains. Merged by CDR3 protein, the rows form single entries marked with the most common genes and DNA. Recorded for this sample are more than 800,000 distinct CDR3 sequences; 25% to 35% of them occurred a single time. The top ten constitute around 16% of the sample. The material sequenced was blood. The receptors derive from a woman of 80 years or more in good health.

Points on this clonotype: A much larger clone differs from this one at a single base, so this may be a read error. The chain carries TRBV6-5 and TRBJ1-2; D unresolved. Germline lookup yields CDR1 MNHEY and CDR2 SVGAGI. The CDR3 sequence is 14 residues long. With 10 bases removed from V and 1 base from J, the gap between germline ends came to 16 bases. CDR3 loop: CATFRNRGNYGYTF. As DNA, the CDR3 is TGTGCCACCTTCCGAAACCGGGGTAACTATGGCTACACCTTC.

This chain joins TRBV11-2 and TRBJ1-2, with D possibly matching TRBD1 (6 bases). From germline, CDR1 is SGHAT and CDR2 FQNNGV. The CDR3 has 14 residues. Trimming left V 0 bases short and J 6 bases short, with 11 bases between. The DNA for the CDR3 is TGTGCCAGCAGCTTAGATCGGGCAGGGGATGGCTACACCTTC. Protein: CASSLDRAGDGYTF.

The J gene is TRBJ2-7, the V gene TRBV27; D is perhaps TRBD2 (6 bases). This CDR3 spans 15 amino acids. V was clipped by 0 bases and J by 2 bases, with 11 bases between them. From germline, CDR1 is MNHEY and CDR2 SMNVEV (reference sequence). CDR3 sequence reads: CASSLSGRRTYEQYF. The CDR3 coding sequence is TGTGCCAGCAGTTTATCCGGGAGACGGACCTACGAGCAGTACTTC.

This clonotype was picked up many times. The J gene is TRBJ1-2, the V gene TRBV12-3 or TRBV12-4; D perhaps matches TRBD1 (6 bases). There are 14 residues in the CDR3. V was pared by 5 bases and J by 8 bases, with 18 bases between. CDR3 sequence (DNA): TGTGCCAGCAGTGATCGGACAGAGGCTATGGGCTACACCTTC. It codes for CASSDRTEAMGYTF.

The table lists this clonotype with many counts. V and J are TRBV10-1 and TRBJ2-5; D gene unclear. The V and J ends lost 1 base and 7 bases respectively, with 10 bases between them. CDR3 length equals 13 residues. CDR1 is WNHNN and CDR2 is SYGVQD in the germline V gene (reference sequence). CDR3 nucleotide sequence: TGCGCCAGCAGTGAGTATGCAGCCGGGACCCAGTACTTC. Protein product: CASSEYAAGTQYF.

As concerns this clonotype: A read error may be the cause here, since a much bigger clone is one base away. The chain links TRBV6-5 to TRBJ2-5; 7 bases align to TRBD1. Gene TRBJ2-7 matches the end of the DNA better, so the J call may be wrong. There are 13 residues in the CDR3. Germline loops: CDR1 MNHEY, CDR2 SVGAGI. The CDR3 bases are TGTGCCAGCAGGAAGATAGGGGGCGACGAGCAGTACTTC. Protein: CASRKIGGDEQYF.

In this sample, this clonotype turned up a few times. The rearrangement uses TRBV28 and TRBJ2-1; unclear D gene. Germline CDR1 MDHEN, CDR2 SYDVKM. The CDR3 totals 13 residues. V was trimmed by 7 bases and J by 0 bases, leaving 7 bases between them. CDR3 DNA: TGTGCCAGCACTAGTCCCTCCTACAATGAGCAGTTCTTC. Its translation is CASTSPSYNEQFF.

As for this clonotype: The germline gene is not matched at one end of the junction; a read error may be the cause. This chain links TRBV25-1 with TRBJ2-3, with D maybe TRBD1 (6 bases). The CDR3 contains 14 residues. Germline V CDR1 and CDR2: MGHDK, SYGVNS. DNA of the CDR3: TGTACCAGCAGGCCGGGACATAACACGGATACGCAGTATTTT. Protein sequence: CTSRPGHNTDTQYF.

Regarding this clonotype: This may be a read error: a much more frequent sequence differs by one nucleotide. The genes are TRBV29-1 and TRBJ2-4; 9 nucleotides agree with TRBD1. Germline V lookup: CDR1 SQVTM, CDR2 ANQGSEA. V shed 6 bases, J shed 13 bases, and the junction held 10 bases outside the gene matches. This CDR3 spans 12 amino acids. CDR3 region: CSVGTGRNEQYF. CDR3 sequence (DNA): TGCAGCGTAGGGACAGGGAGGAATGAGCAGTACTTC.

The V and J genes are TRBV20-1 and TRBJ2-7; D remains ambiguous. Trimming stripped 6 bases from V and 0 bases from J, with 12 bases between. There are 13 residues in the CDR3. CDR1 is DFQATT, CDR2 SNEGSKA, per germline (reference sequence). In DNA, the CDR3 is TGCAGTGCCAAAGTCTCCAGCTCCTACGAGCAGTACTTC. Its protein is CSAKVSSSYEQYF.

In its sample, this clonotype was seen many times. CDR3 in amino acids: CASSRQLAGLTDTQYF. CDR3 bases: TGTGCCAGCAGTCGACAACTAGCGGGGCTCACAGATACGCAGTATTTT. The V and J genes are TRBV7-2 and TRBJ2-3; 10 bases agree with TRBD2. CDR3 length: 16 amino acids. J gave up 2 bases and V 6 bases, and 8 bases lay outside the gene matches. Looked up from germline, CDR1 is SGHTA and CDR2 is FQGNSA.

Only a few counts were recorded for this clonotype. The gene calls are TRBV5-1 and TRBJ1-4; D gene unclear. Germline assignment: CDR1 SGHRS and CDR2 YFSETQ. The CDR3 is 13 residues long. V lost 4 bases and J lost 6, with 10 bases in between. CDR3 sequence: CASSTGGDEKLFF. The CDR3 nucleotides read TGCGCCAGCAGCACTGGTGGGGATGAAAAACTGTTTTTT.

This clonotype was observed a handful of times. Just one base apart from a much larger clone, this may be a read error. V and J are TRBV6-5 and TRBJ2-7, with D uncertain. The last part of the DNA fits TRBJ2-5 better; the J call may be wrong. Germline values: CDR1 MNHEY, CDR2 SVGAGI. The CDR3 contains 15 residues. The CDR3 DNA sequence: TGTGTCAGCAGTTACGGGCCAGGTTCAAGGGAGACCCAGTACTTC. It yields the protein CVSSYGPGSRETQYF.

On this clonotype itself: A much larger clone is a single base away; this may be a read error. The CDR3 loop is CASRGDRARGYTF. The CDR3 coding sequence is TGTGCCAGCAGAGGGGACAGGGCACGGGGCTACACCTTC. The chain joins TRBV6-5 to TRBJ1-2; 9 bases line up with TRBD1. Germline V CDR1 and CDR2: MNHEY, SVGAGI. Unmatched junction bases numbered 7, after V lost 6 bases and J lost 8 bases. CDR3 size: 13 residues.

This clonotype has a handful of counts. The rearrangement uses TRBV5-6 and TRBJ1-1; D is perhaps TRBD1 (5 bases). Trimming took off 4 bases at V and 7 bases at J, with 14 bases between the two ends. The CDR3 length is 13 residues. Germline values: CDR1 SGHDT, CDR2 YYEEEE. Written as DNA, the CDR3 is TGTGCCAGCAGCAAGGCAGGGCTGGGTGAAGCTTTCTTT. This codes for CASSKAGLGEAFF.

The genes are TRBV7-2 and TRBJ2-1; D uncertain. V shed 1 base and J shed 10 bases, with 8 bases lying between them. This CDR3 region has 12 residues. The germline V gene encodes CDR1 SGHTA and CDR2 FQGNSA. The CDR3 sequence: CASSLDISEQFF. The CDR3 DNA reads TGTGCCAGCAGCTTAGACATATCCGAGCAGTTCTTC.